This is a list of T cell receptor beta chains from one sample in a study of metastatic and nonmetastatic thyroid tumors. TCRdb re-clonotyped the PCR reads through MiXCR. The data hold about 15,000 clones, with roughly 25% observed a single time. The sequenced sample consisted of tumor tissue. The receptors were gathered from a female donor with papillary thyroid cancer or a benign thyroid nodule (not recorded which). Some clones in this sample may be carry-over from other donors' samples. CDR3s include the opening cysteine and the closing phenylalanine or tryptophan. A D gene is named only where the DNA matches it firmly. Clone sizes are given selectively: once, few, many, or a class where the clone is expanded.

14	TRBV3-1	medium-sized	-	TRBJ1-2	TGTGCCAGCAGCCCCAGCGCAGGGTCGCGTGGCTACACCTTC	CASSPSAGSRGYTF
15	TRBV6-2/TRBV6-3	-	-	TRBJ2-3	TGTGCCAGCAGGTTAGCTGGAGAAGTCACAGATACGCAGTATTTT	CASRLAGEVTDTQYF
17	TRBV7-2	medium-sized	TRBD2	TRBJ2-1	TGTGCCAGCAGCTTCCCCCGTAGCGGGAGCTCCTACAATGAGCAGTTCTTC	CASSFPRSGSSYNEQFF
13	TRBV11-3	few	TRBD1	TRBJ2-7	TGTGCCAGCAGCCCGGGGACAGGAGGCGAGCAGTACTTC	CASSPGTGGEQYF
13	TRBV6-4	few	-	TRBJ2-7	TGTGCCAGCAGTGACTCGGACGACGGAGAGCAGTACTTC	CASSDSDDGEQYF
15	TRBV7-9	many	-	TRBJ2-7	TGTGCCAGCAGCGGGTTTGGGGGTGGGGGCTACGAGCAGTACTTC	CASSGFGGGGYEQYF
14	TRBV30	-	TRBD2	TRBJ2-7	TGTGCCTGGAGTGAAGCGGGAGGACCCTACGAGCAGTACTTC	CAWSEAGGPYEQYF
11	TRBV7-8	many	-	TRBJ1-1	TGTGCCAGCAGCCTCGCCCGTGAAGCTTTCTTT	CASSLAREAFF
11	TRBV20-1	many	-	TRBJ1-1	TGCAGTGCTAGATTCGATCTGGGAGCTTTCTTT	CSARFDLGAFF
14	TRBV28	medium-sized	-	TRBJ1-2	TGTGCCAGCAGTCAACATCGGGGAAACTATGGCTACACCTTC	CASSQHRGNYGYTF
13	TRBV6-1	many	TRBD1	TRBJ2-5	TGTGCCAGCAGCCTGACAGGGCTCAGGACCCAGTACTTC	CASSLTGLRTQYF
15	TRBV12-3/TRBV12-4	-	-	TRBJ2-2	TGTGCCAGCAGTTTAGATGGCCCTCCCGCGGGGGAGCTGTTTTTT	CASSLDGPPAGELFF
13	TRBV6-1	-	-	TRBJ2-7	TGCGCCAGTAGGGGAGACAGCATCTACGAGCAGTACTTC	CASRGDSIYEQYF
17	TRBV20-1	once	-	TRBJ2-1	TGCATTGCTCCGTGGGCTAGCTGGAGTGTAGCCTACAATGAGCAGTTCTTC	CIAPWASWSVAYNEQFF
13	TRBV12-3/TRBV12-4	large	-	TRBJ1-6	TGTGCCAGCGCACCGGGGAGGAATTCACCCCTCCACTTT	CASAPGRNSPLHF
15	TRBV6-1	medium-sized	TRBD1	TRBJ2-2	TGTGCCAGCAGTCCCGGGACAGGGGACACCGGGGAGCTGTTTTTT	CASSPGTGDTGELFF
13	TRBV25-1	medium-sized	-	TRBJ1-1	TGTGCCAGCAGTGAAGCAGCACTTAGTGAAGCTTTCTTT	CASSEAALSEAFF
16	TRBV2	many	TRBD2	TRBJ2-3	TGTGCCAGCAGGGGGAGGACTAGCGGGATCGTGCATACGCAGTATTTT	CASRGRTSGIVHTQYF
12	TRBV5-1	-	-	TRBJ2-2	TGCGCCAGCAGCTCTACAGGGCGGGAGCTGTTTTTT	CASSSTGRELFF
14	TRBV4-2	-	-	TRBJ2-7	TGTGCCGTCAGCCAGGCCTTGAGCTCCTACGAGCAGTACTTC	CAVSQALSSYEQYF
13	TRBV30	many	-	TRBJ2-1	TGTGCCTGGAGCCCCGGGTCCGGGAATGAGCAGTTCTTC	CAWSPGSGNEQFF
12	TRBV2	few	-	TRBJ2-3	TGTGCCAGCAGTACACAGACAGATACGCAGTATTTT	CASSTQTDTQYF
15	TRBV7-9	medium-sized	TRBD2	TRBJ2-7	TGTGCCAGCAGCCCCCCCGGGACTAGCGGTTACGAGCAGTACTTC	CASSPPGTSGYEQYF
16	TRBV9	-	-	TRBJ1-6	TGTGCCAGCAGCGCCCCCAAAGGGGCCGATAATTCACCCCTCCACTTT	CASSAPKGADNSPLHF
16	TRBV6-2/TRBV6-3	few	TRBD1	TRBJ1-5	TGTGCCAGCAGCCGAAAGACAGGGTTGAGCAATCAGCAACAGCATTTT	CASSRKTGLSNQQQHF
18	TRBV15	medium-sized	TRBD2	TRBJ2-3	TGTGCCACCAGCAGAGACACCCTAGCGGGGGCGAGCACAGATACGCAGTATTTT	CATSRDTLAGASTDTQYF
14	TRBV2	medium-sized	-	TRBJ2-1	TGTGCCACCGGCAGGAGCGAAACACACAATGAGCAGTTCTTC	CATGRSETHNEQFF
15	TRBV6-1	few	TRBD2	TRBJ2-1	TGTGCCAGCAGTTCGGGACTAGCGGGAGGGAATGAGCAGTTCTTC	CASSSGLAGGNEQFF
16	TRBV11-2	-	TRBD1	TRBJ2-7	TGTGCCAGCAGCAATCTTCGACAGGGACAGGGTTACGAGCAGTACTTC	CASSNLRQGQGYEQYF
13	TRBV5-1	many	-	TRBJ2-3	TGCGCCAGCAGCTTGGCTAGCACAGATACGCAGTATTTT	CASSLASTDTQYF